What follows are 30 T cell receptor beta chains derived from one specimen sequenced in a study of cytomegalovirus exposure and HLA in healthy donors. The PCR had 60 Vbeta and 13 Jbeta primers. TCRdb's copy holds only in-frame clones and misses some; the assay was immunoSEQ multiplex PCR. The sample includes about 130,000 clones, approximately 84% of them seen just once. Sequencing was performed on PBMCs. The receptor set was obtained from a woman between 40 and 50 years old in good health and CMV-seronegative.

The CDR3 DNA sequence: TGTGCCAGCAGTGTATACCGGGACAGGGGCTACGAGCAGTACTTC. Translating it yields CASSVYRDRGYEQYF. V usage is TRBV6-1 and J usage is TRBJ2-5; the match to TRBD1 covers 10 bases. The J call may be faulty, since TRBJ2-7 better matches the DNA end. The germline gives CDR1 MNHNS, CDR2 SASEGT. This CDR3 spans 15 amino acids.

This rearrangement joins TRBV28 to TRBJ1-1; D is unclear. The germline V gene encodes CDR1 MDHEN and CDR2 SYDVKM. The CDR3 loop spans 15 amino acids. The germline V and J ends were trimmed by 5 bases and 7 bases, with 20 bases remaining between them. CDR3 DNA sequence: TGTGCCAGCAGTACCCCTTTGTCACTGGGAGGTGAAGCTTTCTTT. Protein: CASSTPLSLGGEAFF.

This chain links TRBV11-1 with TRBJ1-2; a weak D match, TRBD1 (5 bases). Germline V CDR1 and CDR2: SGHAT, FQDESV (reference sequence). The length of the CDR3 is 15 residues. V lost 5 bases to trimming and J lost 6 bases, with 19 bases between them. CDR3 sequence (DNA): TGTGCCAGCAGCGTAGACGCGGGGGGGAGAGATGGCTACACCTTC. Protein product: CASSVDAGGRDGYTF.

The V and J genes are TRBV27 and TRBJ2-3; TRBD2 aligns across 9 bases. The CDR3 is made up of 14 amino acids. J was trimmed by 7 bases and V by 6 bases; bases with no gene match: 8. Per the germline V gene, CDR1 is MNHEY and CDR2 is SMNVEV (reference sequence). DNA of the CDR3: TGTGCCAGCAGCCCCGGGACTAGCCCCAATACGCAGTATTTT. It encodes CASSPGTSPNTQYF.

This chain uses TRBV5-6 with TRBJ2-2; the D gene is possibly TRBD1 (5 bases). Germline assignment: CDR1 SGHDT and CDR2 YYEEEE. The CDR3 has 15 amino acids. V was cut by 0 bases and J by 6 bases, with 12 bases left in between. The CDR3 DNA is TGTGCCAGCAGCTTGGTTTCAGGGTCGGCCGGGGAGCTGTTTTTT. The encoded protein is CASSLVSGSAGELFF. The complete variable domain, with remaining parts taken from reference TRBV5-6 and TRBJ2-2, reads DAGVTQSPTHLIKTRGQQVTLRCSPKSGHDTVSWYQQALGQGPQFIFQYYEEEERQRGNFPDRFSGHQFPNYSSELNVNALLLGDSALYLCASSLVSGSAGELFFGEGSRLTVL.

V is TRBV5-5 and J is TRBJ2-3; the match to TRBD1 covers 7 bases. This CDR3 has 13 amino acids. With 2 bases clipped from V and 4 bases from J, the junction kept 1 base outside the gene matches. The germline CDR1 and CDR2 sequences are SGHKS and YYEKEE (reference sequence). CDR3 protein: CASSFDRADTQYF. CDR3 nucleotide sequence: TGTGCCAGCAGCTTTGACAGGGCAGATACGCAGTATTTT.

This chain joins TRBV19 and TRBJ2-7, with 7 bases lining up with TRBD2. Germline assignment: CDR1 LNHDA and CDR2 SQIVND (reference sequence). Trimming cost V 8 bases and J 7 bases; bases outside gene matches: 11. The CDR3 sequence is 13 residues long. Here the CDR3 DNA reads TGTGCCAGTTCCCTCGCGGGGGATGGAGAGCAGTACTTC. This codes for CASSLAGDGEQYF.

The chain combines TRBV6-1 with TRBJ1-2; D perhaps matches TRBD1 (5 bases). CDR3 length: 14 residues. Looked up from germline, CDR1 is MNHNS and CDR2 is SASEGT. Trimming removed 2 bases at V and 6 bases at J, with 13 bases between. The CDR3: CASSESWGGDGYTF. The CDR3 nucleotides read TGTGCCAGCAGTGAATCCTGGGGGGGGGATGGCTACACCTTC.

The chain recombines TRBV28 with TRBJ2-7, with 9 bases fitting TRBD1. CDR1 and CDR2 from the germline V gene are MDHEN and SYDVKM. The CDR3 consists of 16 residues. V shed 4 bases, J shed 7 bases, and the junction held 14 bases outside the gene matches. CDR3 in DNA: TGTGCCAGCAGTTCTCCAGGACAGGGGCCGCCGGGGGAGCAGTACTTC. Translation: CASSSPGQGPPGEQYF.

The rearrangement joins TRBV7-9 to TRBJ2-2; no definite D call. The CDR3 is made up of 13 amino acids. Germline V lookup: CDR1 SEHNR, CDR2 FQNEAQ (reference sequence). V was shortened by 5 bases and J by 11 bases, with 15 bases between the two germline ends. The CDR3: CASSQLSSGELFF. The CDR3 region has the DNA TGTGCCAGCAGCCAGCTATCTTCAGGCGAGCTGTTTTTT.

The chain employs TRBV5-1 and TRBJ2-7, with D tentatively TRBD1 (5 bases). V lost 4 bases and J lost 0, with 8 bases in between. The CDR3 covers 13 residues. Per germline, CDR1 SGHRS and CDR2 YFSETQ. The CDR3 DNA reads TGCGCCAGCAGCGCGGACAACTCCTACGAGCAGTACTTC. Protein sequence: CASSADNSYEQYF.

The rearrangement joins TRBV7-8 to TRBJ1-3, with D unclear. The CDR3 is 14 amino acids. Germline CDR1 reads SGHVS; CDR2 reads FQNEAQ. The V end was cut by 4 bases, the J end by 3 bases, with 10 bases between. In DNA form, the CDR3 reads TGTGCCAGCAGCTCCCGGAGCATTGGAAACACCATATATTTT. Its translation is CASSSRSIGNTIYF.

This sequence joins TRBV6-5 and TRBJ1-4, with D perhaps TRBD1 (6 bases). This CDR3 comprises 13 residues. Trimming took 5 bases from V and 5 from J, leaving 9 bases between them. Germline V gene sequence: CDR1 MNHEY, CDR2 SVGAGI. The CDR3 spells CASSVQGNEKLFF. The CDR3 coding sequence is TGTGCCAGCAGTGTGCAGGGGAATGAAAAACTGTTTTTT.

In the case of this clone: A read error may account for a junction end that differs from germline. The CDR3 loop reads CASSGGDRAMVGANGLTF. The CDR3 nucleotides are TGTGCCAGCAGTGGGGGGGACAGAGCCATGGTTGGGGCCAACGGCCTGACTTTC. This sequence joins TRBV6-1 and TRBJ2-6; TRBD1 is a possible D gene (7 bases). The CDR3 is 18 residues long. Germline V gene lookup returns CDR1 MNHNS and CDR2 SASEGT.

Notes on this clone: The sample holds other DNA sequences that translate to the same CDR3. The chain links TRBV1 to TRBJ2-5; TRBD2 is the table's D call and was not checked against the DNA. TRBV1 is labeled a pseudogene. The CDR3 runs to 15 residues. Here the CDR3 DNA reads TGCACCAGCAGCCATGAGCGGGAAGATCAAGAGACCCAGTACTTC. Translating gives CTSSHEREDQETQYF.

The CDR3 DNA follows: TGCGCCAGCAACGACCTGACAGGGGCAAACAATGAGCAGTTCTTC. Translation gives CASNDLTGANNEQFF. The chain has TRBV5-1 and TRBJ2-1; 8 positions agree with TRBD1. The germline gives CDR1 SGHRS, CDR2 YFSETQ. With V trimmed by 6 bases and J by 5 bases, 10 bases remained unmatched. This CDR3 is built from 15 residues.

CDR3 sequence: CASSEAKSPGRRVGQYF. CDR3 sequence (DNA): TGTGCCAGCAGTGAAGCCAAGAGTCCGGGACGGAGGGTGGGCCAGTACTTC. The V and J genes are TRBV6-1 and TRBJ2-5; TRBD2 might be the D (6 bases). Germline V gives CDR1 MNHNS, CDR2 SASEGT. Trimming shortened V by 0 bases and J by 10 bases, and 24 bases separated the two germline ends. CDR3 size: 17 residues.

The genes are TRBV19 and TRBJ2-7; 7 bases match TRBD2. V was pared by 5 bases and J by 0 bases, with 10 bases of the junction left unmatched. Germline CDR1 and CDR2: LNHDA and SQIVND (reference sequence). The CDR3 runs to 16 residues. The chain's CDR3 is CASSPWGGSPSYEQYF. CDR3 in DNA: TGTGCCAGTAGTCCGTGGGGGGGGAGTCCCTCCTACGAGCAGTACTTC.

The gene calls are TRBV11-2 and TRBJ2-7; the D gene is possibly TRBD2 (6 bases). Per the germline V gene, CDR1 is SGHAT and CDR2 is FQNNGV. V was clipped by 5 bases and J by 3 bases, with 14 bases between them. The CDR3 covers 14 residues. In DNA form, the CDR3 reads TGTGCCAGCAGCCTCCGGGACTTGAACTACGAGCAGTACTTC. Protein: CASSLRDLNYEQYF.

This chain links TRBV9 with TRBJ1-1; D is unclear. Germline values: CDR1 SGDLS, CDR2 YYNGEE. The length of the CDR3 is 15 residues. V gave up 2 bases and J gave up 0 bases, with 11 bases separating them. CDR3 nucleotide sequence: TGTGCCAGCAGCGTTGGGAGTACCTTGAACACTGAAGCTTTCTTT. Encoded protein: CASSVGSTLNTEAFF.

The V and J genes are TRBV19 and TRBJ2-1; TRBD2 might be the D (6 bases). The CDR3 totals 16 residues. V was trimmed by 3 bases and J by 4 bases, leaving 16 bases between them. Germline V gene data show CDR1 as LNHDA and CDR2 as SQIVND (reference sequence). The CDR3 loop is CASSIYGGRIYNEQFF. CDR3 DNA sequence: TGTGCCAGTAGTATCTACGGGGGACGGATTTACAATGAGCAGTTCTTC.

This clone was observed a few times. The chain employs TRBV5-1 and TRBJ2-7; 12 bases align to TRBD2. Trimming took 4 bases from V and 0 from J; bases not matched to a gene: 8. The CDR3 consists of 17 residues. From germline, CDR1 is SGHRS and CDR2 YFSETQ. The CDR3 here is CASSPIGLAGLSYEQYF. The CDR3 bases are TGCGCCAGCAGCCCCATAGGACTAGCGGGGCTCTCCTACGAGCAGTACTTC.

The gene calls are TRBV11-2 and TRBJ1-2, with 8 bases aligning to TRBD1. There are 15 residues in the CDR3. The V gene's germline CDR1 is SGHAT and CDR2 FQNNGV. The V and J ends lost 3 bases and 6 bases, in that order; junction bases with no gene match: 9. CDR3 region: CASSLGQGARNGYTF. The CDR3 DNA follows: TGTGCCAGCAGCTTGGGGCAGGGGGCAAGGAATGGCTACACCTTC. The full variable domain, rest sourced from reference TRBV11-2 and TRBJ1-2, is EAGVAQSPRYKIIEKRQSVAFWCNPISGHATLYWYQQILGQGPKLLIQFQNNGVVDDSQLPKDRFSAERLKGVDSTLKIQPAKLEDSAVYLCASSLGQGARNGYTFGSGTRLTVV.

The chain joins TRBV6-1 to TRBJ2-5, with TRBD2 as a possible D gene (6 bases). CDR1 and CDR2 (germline): MNHNS, SASEGT. Deletions cut 2 bases from V and 4 bases from J, with 17 bases between. CDR3 length: 16 residues. The CDR3 spells CASSELSGRGRETQYF. The CDR3 bases are TGTGCCAGCAGTGAATTGTCCGGGAGAGGCAGAGAGACCCAGTACTTC.

CDR3 amino acids: CASTLGTGSYEQYF. CDR3 nucleotide sequence: TGTGCCAGCACCCTTGGGACAGGCTCCTACGAGCAGTACTTC. The chain has TRBV9 and TRBJ2-7; 8 bases match TRBD1. With V trimmed by 6 bases and J by 0 bases, 5 bases remained unmatched. The CDR3 extends over 14 amino acids. Germline V gene lookup returns CDR1 SGDLS and CDR2 YYNGEE.

The V and J genes are TRBV7-7 and TRBJ2-3; D is undetermined. Germline-derived CDR1 and CDR2 are SSHAT and FNYEAQ (reference sequence). Trimming left V 5 bases short and J 4 bases short, with 10 bases between. CDR3 size: 13 residues. In nucleotides, the CDR3 is TGTGCCAGCAGCCGAGGTATAGCAGATACGCAGTATTTT. Its translation: CASSRGIADTQYF.

The chain carries TRBV7-9 and TRBJ2-2; TRBD2 matches 9 bases. J was trimmed by 4 bases and V by 3 bases; bases with no gene match: 3. Per germline, CDR1 SEHNR and CDR2 FQNEAQ (reference sequence). This CDR3 has 15 amino acids. The CDR3 sequence is CASSFTAGGTGELFF. For the CDR3, the DNA is TGTGCCAGCAGCTTTACAGCGGGAGGCACCGGGGAGCTGTTTTTT.

The genes are TRBV5-6 and TRBJ2-1; no clear D gene. This CDR3 contains 13 residues. In germline, CDR1 is SGHDT, CDR2 YYEEEE. V was clipped by 0 bases and J by 5 bases, with 6 bases between them. CDR3 nucleotides: TGTGCCAGCAGCTTGGTGTCTAACAATGAGCAGTTCTTC. As protein: CASSLVSNNEQFF.

The CDR3 region has the DNA TGTGCCAGCAGCTTTGGGTCAGGACAGTCACTCTACGAGCAGTACTTC. This codes for CASSFGSGQSLYEQYF. This chain joins TRBV5-4 and TRBJ2-7; a possible D gene is TRBD1 (6 bases). The CDR3 covers 16 residues. Germline values: CDR1 SGHNT, CDR2 YYREEE (reference sequence). Deletions cut 2 bases from V and 3 bases from J, with 18 bases between.

J is TRBJ2-7 and V is TRBV10-2; 12 positions agree with TRBD2. V dropped 6 bases and J dropped 5; count of bases not matched to a gene: 5. The CDR3 has 14 amino acids. Germline CDR1 reads WSHSY; CDR2 reads SAAADI. The CDR3 loop is CASRLAGGPNEQYF. The CDR3 DNA reads as TGCGCCAGCAGACTAGCGGGGGGCCCCAACGAGCAGTACTTC.